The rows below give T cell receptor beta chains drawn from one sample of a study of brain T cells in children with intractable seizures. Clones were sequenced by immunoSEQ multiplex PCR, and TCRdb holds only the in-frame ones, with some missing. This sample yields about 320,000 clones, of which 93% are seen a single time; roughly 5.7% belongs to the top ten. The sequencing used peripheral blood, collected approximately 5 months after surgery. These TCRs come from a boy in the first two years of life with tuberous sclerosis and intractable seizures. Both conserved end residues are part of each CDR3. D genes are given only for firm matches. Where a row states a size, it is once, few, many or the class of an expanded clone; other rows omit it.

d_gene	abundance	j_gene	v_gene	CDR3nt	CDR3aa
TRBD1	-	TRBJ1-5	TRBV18	TGTGCCAGCTCACCGGGACAGGCTAGCAATCAGCCCCAGCATTTT	CASSPGQASNQPQHF
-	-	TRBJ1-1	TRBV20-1	TGCAGTGCTAGTCCCGGTGACCATGAAGCTTTCTTT	CSASPGDHEAFF
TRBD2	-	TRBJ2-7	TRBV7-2	TGTGCCAGCAGCTTAGTACTAGCGAACTCCTACGAGCAGTACTTC	CASSLVLANSYEQYF
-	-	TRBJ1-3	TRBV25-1	TGTGCCAGCAGTGTAACAGGCGGGGAAAACACCATATATTTT	CASSVTGGENTIYF
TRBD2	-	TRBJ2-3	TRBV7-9	TGTGCCAGCAGCGTTAGCGGGGGGAGCACAGATACGCAGTATTTT	CASSVSGGSTDTQYF
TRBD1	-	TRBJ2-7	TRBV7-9	TGTGCCAGCAGCTTATTGGGACAGGGGATGGACGAGCAGTACTTC	CASSLLGQGMDEQYF
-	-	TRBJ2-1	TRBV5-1	TGCGCCAGCAGGGTCGAGGGTGGTTTGGATGAGCAGTTCTTC	CASRVEGGLDEQFF
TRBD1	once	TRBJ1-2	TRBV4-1	TGCGCCAGCAGCCAAGTGGGACAGGGGCCAATTAACTATGGCTACACCTTC	CASSQVGQGPINYGYTF
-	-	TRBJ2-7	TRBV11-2	TGTGCCAGCAGCTTAGTCCCTAGTGAGCGCGAGCAGTACTTC	CASSLVPSEREQYF
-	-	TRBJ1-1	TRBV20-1	TGCAGTGCTAGGGGGGACACTGAAGCTTTCTTT	CSARGDTEAFF
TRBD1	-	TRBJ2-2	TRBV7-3	TGTGCCAGCAGCGCGGGACAGGGAGGTGCCACCGGGGAGCTGTTTTTT	CASSAGQGGATGELFF
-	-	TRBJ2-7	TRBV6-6	TGTGCCAGCAGTCTACAGGGTACCTACGAGCAGTACTTC	CASSLQGTYEQYF